This T cell receptor (beta chain) was obtained from a study of molecular identifiers for immune sequencing clone quantification. Study context: Replicates partitioned RNA from approximately 20,000 or 98,000 naive CD8 cells into five parts, sequencing four. Points from the study as a whole: In CMV-specific effectors, clones above 20 copies held over 99% of molecules; naive, under 1%.

Germline lookup yields CDR1 MDHEN and CDR2 SYDVKM. The CDR3 spans 16 residues. The germline V and J ends were trimmed by 5 bases and 0 bases, with 16 bases remaining between them. TCR libraries were built in bulk with a published protocol and specific TCR primers. TCRdb re-called the PCR reads through MiXCR, storing one row per CDR3 protein. The sample holds just under 650,000 distinct CDR3 sequences, less than 20% seen once. A CD8+CD4-CCR7+CD45RA+ phenotype served as the sorting definition for naive CD8 T cells. This clonotype was seen many times. The target antigen is unknown. Input material: naive CD8+ T cells from blood, with Jurkat cell RNA spiked in. Documented subset: FACS-sorted CD8+CD4-CCR7+CD45RA+ naive T cells. This TCR derives from a human donor in good health. Some libraries in this study had Jurkat cell RNA spiked in. V is TRBV28 and J is TRBJ1-1; a possible D gene is TRBD1 (6 bases). CDR3 sequence reads: CASSPRTATLNTEAFF. The CDR3 nucleotides are TGTGCCAGCAGTCCACGGACAGCTACGCTGAACACTGAAGCTTTCTTT. Looking up the rest from reference TRBV28 and TRBJ1-1 gives the full variable domain: DVKVTQSSRYLVKRTGEKVFLECVQDMDHENMFWYRQDPGLGLRLIYFSYDVKMKEKGDIPEGYSVSREKKERFSLILESASTNQTSMYLCASSPRTATLNTEAFFGQGTRLTVV.